This TCR beta chain was recovered during a study of cytomegalovirus exposure and HLA in healthy donors. Overall study findings and caveats: A few V segments could not be told apart, such as TRBV6-2 and TRBV6-3, and were left out.

Both 60 Vbeta primers and 13 Jbeta primers went into the PCR. Libraries were prepared by immunoSEQ multiplex PCR; TCRdb keeps only in-frame clonotypes and omits some of them. The repertoire has under 130,000 clones, roughly 85% of them found once; the top ten carry approximately 2.8%. As regards this clone: Its specificity is unknown.

Healthy bone marrow donors made up the cohort. Deletions cut 7 bases from V and 7 bases from J, with 14 bases between. CDR3 length: 13 amino acids. CDR1 and CDR2 (germline): MNHEY, SMNVEV (reference sequence). What was sequenced was PBMCs. The receptor's source is a woman aged 40 to 49 in good health and CMV-seronegative. The J gene is TRBJ2-1, the V gene TRBV27; a possible D gene is TRBD1 (6 bases). The DNA for the CDR3 is TGTGCCAGCAAGAACTACAGGGAAAATGAGCAGTTCTTC. Its protein is CASKNYRENEQFF.